This T cell receptor beta chain derives from a study of blood T cell repertoires in COVID-19 (dated by TCRdb to about 2020). Background on the whole study: The collaborator samples originated in the United States, Italy and Spain and spanned the acute and convalescent phases of COVID-19. Subjects who had been exposed to COVID-19, were actively infected with it, or had recovered from it provided the deeply sampled blood TCRbeta repertoires that made up the dataset. A freely available public database, intended as a resource for researchers studying the immune response to SARS-CoV-2, is where the repertoires were released. Where HLA class I and class II types were available, the types were taken from metadata supplied by the sample provider, not from assay-based typing. Sample metadata almost always included a de-identified subject ID, COVID-19 status, age in years and sex. The samples were drawn from the first 160 participants of the ongoing ImmuneRACE study and from 1,200 or so subjects provided by 6 global collaborators. The material from the prospective study consisted of cDNA or gDNA derived from T cells, B-cell-depleted T cells, or PBMCs. Overall results and qualifications from the work: Clinical and demographic metadata were provided uncurated, with the amount varying by source and participant.

The collaborating institutions used their own protocols to collect whole blood in K2EDTA tubes. For TCRbeta analysis, collaborators shipped samples as frozen whole blood, isolated PBMCs, or DNA extracted from either of those sample types. V is cut by 3 bases and J by 5 bases, and the space between the germline ends is 14 bases. From the cysteine through the phenylalanine, the CDR3 covers 15 amino acids. Only the CDR3 part of the read is kept: 45 bases, read in frame from the first base. In the germline V gene (reference sequence), CDR1 corresponds to LGHDT and CDR2 to YNNKEL. On this clone: Its antigen remains unidentified. No base quality values were provided; no much bigger clone lies one nucleotide off.

TCRbeta CDR3 regions were amplified from genomic DNA by means of the immunoSEQ Assay, a bias-controlled multiplex PCR. The published analysis was carried out like this. The number of nucleated cells in each sample was estimated from the amplification of reference gene primers within the assay. To quantify the absolute abundance of each unique TCRbeta CDR3 rearrangement, sequence reads were collapsed and filtered. For each sample, productive Simpson clonality was calculated as the square root of Simpson's diversity index over productive rearrangements. Not all clones reach the TCRdb copy of this immuneACCESS table, which keeps in-frame sequences only. Checked studies attribute under half of the gap to unresolved V genes and leave the rest unexplained. V and J calls and clone size follow that table, whereas D and trimming were derived from the DNA. Counted in this sample were 9,000 to 15,000 clones; around 82% of them appeared once. The ten largest clones take up roughly a fifth of the sample.

Here the chain combines TRBV3-1 (or the pseudogene TRBV3-2) and TRBJ1-3; D gene: possibly TRBD1, on 6 matching bases. Sequencing was carried out using peripheral blood. This clonotype originated in a human donor in a cohort sampled during active COVID-19. CDR3 reads: CASSQLRTVRNTIYF. The nucleotide sequence is TGTGCCAGCAGCCAGCTAAGGACAGTAAGAAACACCATATATTTT.